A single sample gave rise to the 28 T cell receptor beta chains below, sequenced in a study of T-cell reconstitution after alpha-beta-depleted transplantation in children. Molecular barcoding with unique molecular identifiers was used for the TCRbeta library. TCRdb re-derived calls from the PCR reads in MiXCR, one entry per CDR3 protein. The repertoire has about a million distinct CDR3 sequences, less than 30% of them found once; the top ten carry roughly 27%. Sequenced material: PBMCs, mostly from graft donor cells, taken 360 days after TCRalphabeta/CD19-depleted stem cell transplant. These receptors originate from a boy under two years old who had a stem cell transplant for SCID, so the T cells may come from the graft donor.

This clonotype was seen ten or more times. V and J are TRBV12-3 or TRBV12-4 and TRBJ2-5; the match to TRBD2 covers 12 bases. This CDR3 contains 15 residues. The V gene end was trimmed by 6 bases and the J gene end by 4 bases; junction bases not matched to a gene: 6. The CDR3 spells CASSLTSGGRETQYF. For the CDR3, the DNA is TGTGCCAGCAGCCTGACTAGCGGGGGCAGAGAGACCCAGTACTTC.

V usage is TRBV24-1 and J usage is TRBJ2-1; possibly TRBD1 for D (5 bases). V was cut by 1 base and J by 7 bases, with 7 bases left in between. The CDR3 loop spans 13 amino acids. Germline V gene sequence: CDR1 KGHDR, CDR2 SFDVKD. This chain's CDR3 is CATSDFGANEQFF. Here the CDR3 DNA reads TGTGCCACCAGTGATTTTGGGGCGAATGAGCAGTTCTTC.

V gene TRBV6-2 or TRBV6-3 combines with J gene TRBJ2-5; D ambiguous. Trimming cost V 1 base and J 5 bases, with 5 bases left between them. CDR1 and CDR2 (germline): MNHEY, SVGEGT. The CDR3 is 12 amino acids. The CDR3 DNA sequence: TGTGCCAGCAGTTACTTTCGGGAGACCCAGTACTTC. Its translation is CASSYFRETQYF.

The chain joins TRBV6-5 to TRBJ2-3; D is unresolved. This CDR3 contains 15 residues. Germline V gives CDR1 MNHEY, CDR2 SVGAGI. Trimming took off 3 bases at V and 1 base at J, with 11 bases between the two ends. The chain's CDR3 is CASSYWQIGTDTQYF. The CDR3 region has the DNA TGTGCCAGCAGTTATTGGCAAATTGGCACAGATACGCAGTATTTT.

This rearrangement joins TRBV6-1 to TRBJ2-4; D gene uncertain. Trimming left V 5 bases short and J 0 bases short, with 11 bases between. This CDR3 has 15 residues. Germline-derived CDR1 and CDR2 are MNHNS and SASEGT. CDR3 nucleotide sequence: TGTGCCAGCAGTCCTCGGGCCGTAGCCAAAAACATTCAGTACTTC. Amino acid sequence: CASSPRAVAKNIQYF.

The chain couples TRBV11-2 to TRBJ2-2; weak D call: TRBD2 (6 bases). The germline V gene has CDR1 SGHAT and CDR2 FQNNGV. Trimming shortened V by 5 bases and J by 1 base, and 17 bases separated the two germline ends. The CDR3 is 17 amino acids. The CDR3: CASSPPRRVGNTGELFF. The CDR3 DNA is TGTGCCAGCAGCCCGCCCCGGAGGGTCGGGAACACCGGGGAGCTGTTTTTT.

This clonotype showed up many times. CDR3 loop: CASSRGGLAFGELFF. CDR3 DNA: TGTGCCAGCAGCCGAGGGGGCCTAGCCTTCGGGGAGCTGTTTTTT. This sequence joins TRBV7-2 and TRBJ2-2; 7 nucleotides line up with TRBD1. Unmatched junction bases numbered 10, after V lost 5 bases and J lost 7 bases. Germline values: CDR1 SGHTA, CDR2 FQGNSA. The CDR3 is made up of 15 amino acids.

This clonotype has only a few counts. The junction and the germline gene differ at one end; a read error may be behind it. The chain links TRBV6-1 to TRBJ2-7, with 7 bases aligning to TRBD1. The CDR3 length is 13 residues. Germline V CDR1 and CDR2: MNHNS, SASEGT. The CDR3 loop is CASSEGGDSQRNF. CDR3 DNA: TGTGCCAGCAGTGAAGGAGGGGACAGCCAACGGAACTTC.

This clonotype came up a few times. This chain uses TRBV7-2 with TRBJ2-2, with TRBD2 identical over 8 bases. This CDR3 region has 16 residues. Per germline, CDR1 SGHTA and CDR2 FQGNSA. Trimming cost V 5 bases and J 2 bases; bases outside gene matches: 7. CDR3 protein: CASSRAGTRNTGELFF. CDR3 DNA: TGTGCCAGCAGCAGGGCCGGGACTAGAAACACCGGGGAGCTGTTTTTT.

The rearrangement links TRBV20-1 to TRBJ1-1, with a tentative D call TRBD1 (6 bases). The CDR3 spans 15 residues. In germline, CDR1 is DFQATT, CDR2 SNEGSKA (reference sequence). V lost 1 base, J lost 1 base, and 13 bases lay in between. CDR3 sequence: CSARGPQGENTEAFF. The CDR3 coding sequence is TGCAGTGCTAGAGGTCCACAGGGTGAGAACACTGAAGCTTTCTTT.

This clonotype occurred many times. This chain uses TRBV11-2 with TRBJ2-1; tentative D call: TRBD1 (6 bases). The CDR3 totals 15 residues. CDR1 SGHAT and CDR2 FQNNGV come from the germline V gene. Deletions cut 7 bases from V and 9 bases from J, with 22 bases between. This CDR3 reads CASTFDRNAVGEQFF. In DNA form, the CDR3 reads TGTGCCAGCACCTTCGACAGGAATGCTGTCGGTGAGCAGTTCTTC.

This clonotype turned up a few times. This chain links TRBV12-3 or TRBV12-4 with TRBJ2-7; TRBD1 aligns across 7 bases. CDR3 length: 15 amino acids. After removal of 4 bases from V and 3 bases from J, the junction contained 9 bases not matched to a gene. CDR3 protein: CASSSWTGSFYEQYF. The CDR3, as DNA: TGTGCCAGCAGTTCCTGGACAGGAAGCTTCTACGAGCAGTACTTC.

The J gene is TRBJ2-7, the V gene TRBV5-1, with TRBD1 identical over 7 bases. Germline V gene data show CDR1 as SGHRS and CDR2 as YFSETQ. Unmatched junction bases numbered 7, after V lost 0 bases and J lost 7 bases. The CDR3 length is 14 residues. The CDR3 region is CASSLAGTAVEQYF. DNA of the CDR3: TGCGCCAGCAGCTTGGCCGGGACAGCTGTGGAGCAGTACTTC.

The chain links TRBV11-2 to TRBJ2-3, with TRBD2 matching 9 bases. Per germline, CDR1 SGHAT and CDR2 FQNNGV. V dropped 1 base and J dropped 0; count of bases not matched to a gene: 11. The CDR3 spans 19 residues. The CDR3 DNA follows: TGTGCCAGCAGCTTAGTGGGGACTAGCACCCTGATTAGCACAGATACGCAGTATTTT. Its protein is CASSLVGTSTLISTDTQYF.

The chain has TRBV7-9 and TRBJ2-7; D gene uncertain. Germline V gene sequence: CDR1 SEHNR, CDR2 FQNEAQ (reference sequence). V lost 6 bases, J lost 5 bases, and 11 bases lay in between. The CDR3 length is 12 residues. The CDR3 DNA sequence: TGTGCCAGCAGTCCATTGGAGAACGAGCAGTACTTC. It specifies CASSPLENEQYF.

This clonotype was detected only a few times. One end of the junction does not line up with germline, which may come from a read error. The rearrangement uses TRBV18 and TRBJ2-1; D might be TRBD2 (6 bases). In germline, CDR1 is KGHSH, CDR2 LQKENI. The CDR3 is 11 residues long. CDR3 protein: CASSPYDGGRF. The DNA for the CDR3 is TGTGCCAGCTCACCTTATGACGGGGGTCGATTC.

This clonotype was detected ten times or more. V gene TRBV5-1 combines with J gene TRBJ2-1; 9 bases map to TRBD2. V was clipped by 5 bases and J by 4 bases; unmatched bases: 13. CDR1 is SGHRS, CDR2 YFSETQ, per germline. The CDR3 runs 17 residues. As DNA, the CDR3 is TGCGCCAGCAGTCCTTCAGGACTAGCGAATAGTTACAATGAGCAGTTCTTC. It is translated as CASSPSGLANSYNEQFF.

The CDR3 region has the DNA TGTGCCAGTAGGGACGGAGGGGGGGAAAAACTGTTTTTT. Translating it yields CASRDGGGEKLFF. V usage is TRBV6-1 and J usage is TRBJ1-4, with D possibly being TRBD1 (6 bases). V lost 9 bases, J lost 8 bases, and 16 bases lay in between. Germline V gene data show CDR1 as MNHNS and CDR2 as SASEGT. The CDR3 contains 13 residues.

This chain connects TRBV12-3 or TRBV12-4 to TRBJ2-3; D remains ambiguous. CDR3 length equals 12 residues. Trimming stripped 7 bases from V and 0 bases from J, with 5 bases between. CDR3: CASILSTDTQYF. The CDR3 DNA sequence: TGTGCCAGCATCCTGAGCACAGATACGCAGTATTTT.

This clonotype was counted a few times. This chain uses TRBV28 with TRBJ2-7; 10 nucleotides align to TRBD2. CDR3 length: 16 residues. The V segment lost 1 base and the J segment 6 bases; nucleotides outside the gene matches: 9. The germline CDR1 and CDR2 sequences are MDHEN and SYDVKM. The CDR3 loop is CASSLFGLAGEVEQYF. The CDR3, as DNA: TGTGCCAGCAGTTTATTTGGCCTAGCGGGGGAGGTCGAGCAGTACTTC.

The CDR3 reads CASTPPAGEKLFF. DNA of the CDR3: TGTGCCAGCACCCCTCCGGCGGGTGAAAAACTGTTTTTT. The rearrangement joins TRBV12-3 or TRBV12-4 to TRBJ1-4; D gene uncertain. Trimming left V 7 bases short and J 7 bases short, with 13 bases between. The CDR3 covers 13 residues.

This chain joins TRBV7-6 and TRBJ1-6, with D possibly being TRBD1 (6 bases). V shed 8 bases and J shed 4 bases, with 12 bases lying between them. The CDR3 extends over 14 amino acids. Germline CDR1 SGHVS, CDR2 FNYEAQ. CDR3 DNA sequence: TGTGCCAGCGGGTCCAGGGGATATAATTCACCCCTCCACTTT. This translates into CASGSRGYNSPLHF.

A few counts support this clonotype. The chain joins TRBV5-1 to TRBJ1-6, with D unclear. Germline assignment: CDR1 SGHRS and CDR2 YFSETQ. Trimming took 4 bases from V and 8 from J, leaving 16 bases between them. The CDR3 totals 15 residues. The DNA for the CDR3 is TGCGCCAGCAGCCACGGACCGGGCCTCGATTCACCCCTCCACTTT. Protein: CASSHGPGLDSPLHF.

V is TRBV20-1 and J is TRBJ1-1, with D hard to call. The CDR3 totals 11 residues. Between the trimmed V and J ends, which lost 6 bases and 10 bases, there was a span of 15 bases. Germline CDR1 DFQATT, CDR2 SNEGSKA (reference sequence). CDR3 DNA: TGCAGTGCCAATGGGTTCGGAGGAGCTTTCTTT. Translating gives CSANGFGGAFF.

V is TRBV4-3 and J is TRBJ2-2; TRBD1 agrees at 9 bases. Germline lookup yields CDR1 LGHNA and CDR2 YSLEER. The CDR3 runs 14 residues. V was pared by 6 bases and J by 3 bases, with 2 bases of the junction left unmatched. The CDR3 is CASRWTGDTGELFF. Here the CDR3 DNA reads TGCGCCAGCAGGTGGACAGGGGACACCGGGGAGCTGTTTTTT.

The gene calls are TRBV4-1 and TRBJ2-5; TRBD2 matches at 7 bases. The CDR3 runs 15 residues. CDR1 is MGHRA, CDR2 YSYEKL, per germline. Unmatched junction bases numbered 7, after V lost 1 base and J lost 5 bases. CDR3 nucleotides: TGCGCCAGCAGCCAAGGACTAGCACCTGGGGAGACCCAGTACTTC. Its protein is CASSQGLAPGETQYF.

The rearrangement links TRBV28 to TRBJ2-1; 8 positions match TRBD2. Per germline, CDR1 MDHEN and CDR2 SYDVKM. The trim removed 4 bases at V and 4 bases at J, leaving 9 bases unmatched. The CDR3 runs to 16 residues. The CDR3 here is CASSWSGGPLYNEQFF. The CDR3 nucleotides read TGTGCCAGCAGTTGGAGCGGGGGCCCCTTATACAATGAGCAGTTCTTC.

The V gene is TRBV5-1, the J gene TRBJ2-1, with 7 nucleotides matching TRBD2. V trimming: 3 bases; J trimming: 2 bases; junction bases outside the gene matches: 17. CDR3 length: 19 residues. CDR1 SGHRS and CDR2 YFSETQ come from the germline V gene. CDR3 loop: CASSSYLVPGLPTYNEQFF. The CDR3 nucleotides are TGCGCCAGCAGCTCCTACCTAGTCCCGGGACTACCAACCTACAATGAGCAGTTCTTC.